These 30 T cell receptor beta chains originate from one sample sequenced in a study of shared clonotypes between healthy human individuals. TCRdb keeps only in-frame clones here, not all; method: immunoSEQ multiplex PCR. The sample includes more than 2 million clones, approximately 96% seen only once; the top ten take roughly 0.13%. Sample: naive CD4+ T cells sorted from blood. This sample's subset: CD45RA+ positively selected. The source of these receptors is a man aged 18 to 29 in good health.

This rearrangement joins TRBV25-1 to TRBJ2-7; 9 bases match TRBD2. With V trimmed by 10 bases and J by 5 bases, 9 bases remained unmatched. Germline assignment: CDR1 MGHDK and CDR2 SYGVNS. The CDR3 is made up of 13 amino acids. Here the CDR3 reads CAINSGRIDEQYF. For the CDR3, the DNA is TGTGCCATTAATAGCGGGAGAATCGACGAGCAGTACTTC.

This clone has more than one count but fewer than ten. In the same sample, other DNA sequences code for this CDR3. V is TRBV27 and J is TRBJ1-4, with unresolved D. The CDR3 has 13 residues. V shed 4 bases and J shed 0 bases, with 3 bases lying between them. Germline V gene lookup returns CDR1 MNHEY and CDR2 SMNVEV (reference sequence). The DNA for the CDR3 is TGTGCCAGCAGTTCTGCAACTAATGAAAAACTGTTTTTT. It codes for CASSSATNEKLFF.

The chain uses TRBV5-1 and TRBJ2-5; 9 bases align to TRBD2. The ends lost 0 bases at V and 2 bases at J; junction bases unmatched: 5. CDR1 and CDR2 (germline): SGHRS, YFSETQ. The CDR3 runs 16 residues. CDR3 nucleotide sequence: TGCGCCAGCAGCTTGGGTGGTAGCGGGAGTCAAGAGACCCAGTACTTC. It is translated as CASSLGGSGSQETQYF.

The chain couples TRBV6-5 to TRBJ2-3; no clear D gene. The CDR3 is 14 residues long. V was shortened by 6 bases and J by 0 bases, with 10 bases between the two germline ends. Germline V gene lookup returns CDR1 MNHEY and CDR2 SVGAGI. The CDR3 bases are TGTGCCAGCAGAGTACACGCTAGCACAGATACGCAGTATTTT. Its translation is CASRVHASTDTQYF.

The chain is built from TRBV6-5 and TRBJ1-5, with 9 bases fitting TRBD1. The CDR3 loop spans 15 amino acids. CDR1 is MNHEY and CDR2 is SVGAGI in the germline V gene. Trimming removed 0 bases from V and 5 bases from J; junction bases left unmatched: 2. DNA for the CDR3: TGTGCCAGCAGTTACTCAGGACAGGGGCATCAGCCCCAGCATTTT. It specifies CASSYSGQGHQPQHF.

This clone has only one observation. The V gene is TRBV7-2, the J gene TRBJ1-1; TRBD1 aligns across 8 bases. CDR3 length: 16 residues. Germline lookup yields CDR1 SGHTA and CDR2 FQGNSA. After removal of 5 bases from V and 0 bases from J, the junction contained 8 bases not matched to a gene. The CDR3 region has the DNA TGTGCCAGCAGCCCTCGGACAGGGAACATGAACACTGAAGCTTTCTTT. This encodes CASSPRTGNMNTEAFF. Filled out from reference TRBV7-2 and TRBJ1-1, the complete variable domain reads GAGVSQSPSNKVTEKGKDVELRCDPISGHTALYWYRQSLGQGLEFLIYFQGNSAPDKSGLPSDRFSAERTGGSVSTLTIQRTQQEDSAVYLCASSPRTGNMNTEAFFGQGTRLTVV.

Of note for this clone: In the same sample, other DNA sequences code for this CDR3. V gene TRBV7-2 combines with J gene TRBJ2-5; 7 bases align to TRBD1. This CDR3 is built from 14 residues. J was trimmed by 3 bases and V by 4 bases; bases with no gene match: 5. CDR1 is SGHTA and CDR2 is FQGNSA in the germline V gene. In DNA form, the CDR3 reads TGTGCCAGCAGCTCCGGGACAGTGAAAGAGACCCAGTACTTC. It translates to CASSSGTVKETQYF.

The rearrangement uses TRBV28 and TRBJ2-7; the D gene is possibly TRBD1 (6 bases). The CDR3 contains 14 residues. The V gene lost 7 bases and the J gene lost 9 bases, with 22 bases spanning the gap. The germline V gene encodes CDR1 MDHEN and CDR2 SYDVKM. DNA for the CDR3: TGTGCCAGCACAAAGCCGGGACATCGAGGAGGGCAGTACTTC. It encodes CASTKPGHRGGQYF. Full variable domain (remainder filled in from reference TRBV28 and TRBJ2-7): DVKVTQSSRYLVKRTGEKVFLECVQDMDHENMFWYRQDPGLGLRLIYFSYDVKMKEKGDIPEGYSVSREKKERFSLILESASTNQTSMYLCASTKPGHRGGQYFGPGTRLTVT.

The CDR3 DNA follows: TGCGCCACCAATATGGGGGCTGGTAGGACGGAGACCCAGTACTTC. Translation: CATNMGAGRTETQYF. This chain links TRBV5-1 with TRBJ2-5, with D tentatively TRBD1 (6 bases). The ends were cut back, 9 bases at V and 5 bases at J, with 23 bases in the middle. This CDR3 region has 15 residues. The germline V gene encodes CDR1 SGHRS and CDR2 YFSETQ.

The chain uses TRBV5-6 and TRBJ2-5; 8 bases match TRBD1. The CDR3 extends over 15 amino acids. The junction had 9 bases not matched to a gene; V was cut back by 3 bases and J by 5 bases. Germline assignment: CDR1 SGHDT and CDR2 YYEEEE. CDR3 DNA sequence: TGTGCCAGCAGCTCGCGACAGGGGAGTTGGGAGACCCAGTACTTC. This sequence encodes CASSSRQGSWETQYF.

This clone has only one observation. The rearrangement uses TRBV15 and TRBJ2-7; D remains ambiguous. The V end lost 3 bases, the J end lost 5 bases, and 17 bases lay between the germline ends. The CDR3 length is 15 residues. CDR1 and CDR2 (germline): LNHNV, YYDKDF (reference sequence). As DNA, the CDR3 is TGTGCCACCAGCAGGGGCACCTTAGAAGCCGACGAGCAGTACTTC. Protein sequence: CATSRGTLEADEQYF.

This chain links TRBV5-8 with TRBJ2-3; D might be TRBD2 (6 bases). Trimming took off 4 bases at V and 2 bases at J, with 17 bases between the two ends. The CDR3 sequence is 16 residues long. Germline V gene data show CDR1 as SGHTS and CDR2 as YDEGEE. CDR3 protein: CASSQTRPAFTDTQYF. The CDR3 DNA reads as TGTGCCAGCAGCCAGACTAGACCAGCATTCACAGATACGCAGTATTTT.

The CDR3 bases are TGTGCCAGCAGCTCCATCACAGGTCGGGGAGGGGGTAAAAGCTATGGCTACACCTTC. This gives the protein CASSSITGRGGGKSYGYTF. This chain links TRBV7-9 with TRBJ1-2, with a tentative D call TRBD1 (6 bases). The CDR3 totals 19 residues. Germline CDR1 SEHNR, CDR2 FQNEAQ (reference sequence). The V and J ends lost 4 bases and 4 bases respectively, with 28 bases between them.

The rearrangement uses TRBV18 and TRBJ1-2; 7 nucleotides align to TRBD1. Germline CDR1 KGHSH, CDR2 LQKENI. The CDR3 is 15 amino acids. The V and J ends lost 3 bases and 2 bases, in that order; junction bases with no gene match: 6. The DNA of the CDR3 is TGTGCCAGCTCACCGCAGGGGGAGGGAAACTATGGCTACACCTTC. Translated, it gives CASSPQGEGNYGYTF.

This clone showed up just once. CDR3 in amino acids: CASSSQGTHGNTIYF. DNA of the CDR3: TGTGCCAGCAGTTCCCAAGGGACACACGGAAACACCATATATTTT. J is TRBJ1-3 and V is TRBV27; TRBD1 is a possible D gene (6 bases). The CDR3 is made up of 15 amino acids. Trimming took 4 bases from V and 4 from J, leaving 14 bases between them. CDR1 and CDR2 from the germline V gene are MNHEY and SMNVEV (reference sequence).

This sequence joins TRBV5-1 and TRBJ2-2; D is unresolved. With 1 base removed from V and 5 bases from J, the gap between germline ends came to 12 bases. Looked up from germline, CDR1 is SGHRS and CDR2 is YFSETQ. CDR3 length: 15 residues. CDR3 bases: TGCGCCAGCAGCTTGACTGGGTTACGGACCGGGGAGCTGTTTTTT. It specifies CASSLTGLRTGELFF.

The chain has TRBV7-8 and TRBJ1-5; D is possibly TRBD1 (5 bases). From germline, CDR1 is SGHVS and CDR2 FQNEAQ. The CDR3 covers 13 residues. Trimming took off 4 bases at V and 4 bases at J, with 8 bases between the two ends. The CDR3 nucleotides are TGTGCCAGCAGCTGGGACGGTAATCAGCCCCAGCATTTT. It translates to CASSWDGNQPQHF. The entire variable domain, with the rest obtained from reference TRBV7-8 and TRBJ1-5, is as follows: GAGVSQSPRYKVAKRGQDVALRCDPISGHVSLFWYQQALGQGPEFLTYFQNEAQLDKSGLPSDRFFAERPEGSVSTLKIQRTQQEDSAVYLCASSWDGNQPQHFGDGTRLSIL.

This chain connects TRBV11-3 to TRBJ2-5; TRBD1 aligns across 9 bases. With V trimmed by 1 base and J by 2 bases, 2 bases remained unmatched. This CDR3 region has 15 residues. Germline assignment: CDR1 SGHNT and CDR2 YENEEA. CDR3 in amino acids: CASSLGTGVQETQYF. The CDR3 nucleotides are TGTGCCAGCAGCTTAGGGACAGGGGTTCAAGAGACCCAGTACTTC.

This clone has a single count. The rearrangement links TRBV18 to TRBJ2-7, with D perhaps matching TRBD1 or TRBD2 (6 bases each). This CDR3 is built from 14 residues. CDR1 KGHSH and CDR2 LQKENI come from the germline V gene. V shed 6 bases and J shed 2 bases, with 14 bases lying between them. This CDR3 reads CASSTGGGTYEQYF. CDR3 nucleotide sequence: TGTGCCAGCTCCACCGGGGGCGGAACCTACGAGCAGTACTTC.

In regard to this clone: The same CDR3 is also encoded by other DNA sequences in this sample. V gene TRBV9 combines with J gene TRBJ2-3; a possible D gene is TRBD2 (5 bases). V was cut by 0 bases and J by 8 bases, with 7 bases left in between. The CDR3 is 12 amino acids. Per germline, CDR1 SGDLS and CDR2 YYNGEE. Here the CDR3 DNA reads TGTGCCAGCAGCGTAGAGGGAGTTACGCAGTATTTT. Protein product: CASSVEGVTQYF.

V is TRBV28 and J is TRBJ2-7, with TRBD2 identical over 7 bases. Germline V gene lookup returns CDR1 MDHEN and CDR2 SYDVKM. Losses at the gene ends were 7 bases for V and 2 bases for J; bases not matched to a gene: 11. CDR3 size: 15 residues. In DNA, the CDR3 is TGTGCCAGCACATCCTCGGGGGGACGGACCTACGAGCAGTACTTC. It encodes CASTSSGGRTYEQYF.

The V call is TRBV20-1, the J call TRBJ2-1; D gene ambiguous. Germline values: CDR1 DFQATT, CDR2 SNEGSKA (reference sequence). The CDR3 runs 11 residues. V shed 6 bases and J shed 9 bases, with 12 bases lying between them. The CDR3 region is CSAIPVGEQFF. The CDR3 DNA reads as TGCAGTGCCATCCCAGTCGGTGAGCAGTTCTTC.

The rearrangement links TRBV7-2 to TRBJ2-7; 9 positions match TRBD1. Per the germline V gene, CDR1 is SGHTA and CDR2 is FQGNSA. V lost 5 bases, J lost 4 bases, and 3 bases stayed unmatched. The CDR3 has 13 residues. CDR3 residues: CASSGQGRYEQYF. Here the CDR3 DNA reads TGTGCCAGCAGCGGACAGGGGCGATACGAGCAGTACTTC.

The genes are TRBV5-6 and TRBJ2-1, with D possibly TRBD1 on 8 matching bases. V lost 4 bases to trimming and J lost 3 bases, with 26 bases between them. The germline V gene has CDR1 SGHDT and CDR2 YYEEEE. The CDR3 spans 19 residues. The CDR3 sequence is CASSPGGQGATLFYNEQFF. CDR3 DNA: TGTGCCAGCAGCCCGGGAGGCCAGGGGGCAACCCTTTTCTACAATGAGCAGTTCTTC.

The chain employs TRBV7-2 and TRBJ2-7; 9 bases fit TRBD2. The CDR3 has 16 residues. The ends lost 10 bases at V and 3 bases at J; junction bases unmatched: 16. Germline values: CDR1 SGHTA, CDR2 FQGNSA. The CDR3 sequence: CATGRDLAGARYEQYF. CDR3 coding DNA: TGTGCCACCGGAAGAGATTTAGCGGGAGCACGCTACGAGCAGTACTTC.

In the case of this clone: The same CDR3 also results from other DNA sequences found in this sample. The chain joins TRBV2 to TRBJ2-7; 7 nucleotides align to TRBD1. With 4 bases clipped from V and 0 bases from J, the junction kept 3 bases outside the gene matches. The CDR3 runs to 14 residues. CDR1 SNHLY and CDR2 FYNNEI come from the germline V gene. The CDR3 reads CASSGQGNSYEQYF. For the CDR3, the DNA is TGTGCCAGCAGTGGACAGGGAAACTCCTACGAGCAGTACTTC.

In its sample, this clone was seen once. V usage is TRBV13 and J usage is TRBJ2-6; D is possibly TRBD2 (6 bases). CDR3 length: 17 residues. Germline V gene data show CDR1 as PRHDT and CDR2 as FYEKMQ (reference sequence). Trimming cost V 6 bases and J 5 bases, with 20 bases left between them. The DNA for the CDR3 is TGTGCCAGCAGATTGGGAGGAGTACAAAGTCGGGCCAACGTCCTGACTTTC. Its protein is CASRLGGVQSRANVLTF. The entire variable domain, with the rest obtained from reference TRBV13 and TRBJ2-6, is as follows: AAGVIQSPRHLIKEKRETATLKCYPIPRHDTVYWYQQGPGQDPQFLISFYEKMQSDKGSIPDRFSAQQFSDYHSELNMSSLELGDSALYFCASRLGGVQSRANVLTFGAGSRLTVL.

The genes are TRBV19 and TRBJ2-1, with 11 bases aligning to TRBD1. The CDR3 is 15 amino acids. CDR1 is LNHDA, CDR2 SQIVND, per germline (reference sequence). V gave up 6 bases and J gave up 6 bases; unmatched junction bases: 7. The CDR3 protein is CASSPGTGGFNEQFF. The CDR3 DNA follows: TGTGCCAGTAGCCCCGGGACAGGGGGTTTCAATGAGCAGTTCTTC.

This sequence joins TRBV28 and TRBJ1-2, with TRBD1 matching 7 bases. V was pared by 4 bases and J by 8 bases, with 10 bases of the junction left unmatched. Germline CDR1 is MDHEN and CDR2 is SYDVKM. This CDR3 has 14 residues. CDR3 loop: CASSSSGTRGGYTF. CDR3 coding DNA: TGTGCCAGCAGTTCCTCCGGGACCAGGGGGGGCTACACCTTC.

The rearrangement uses TRBV18 and TRBJ2-7, with D unclear. V lost 3 bases and J lost 3, with 9 bases in between. Germline values: CDR1 KGHSH, CDR2 LQKENI. The CDR3 extends over 13 amino acids. The CDR3: CASSPYASYEQYF. The CDR3 bases are TGTGCCAGCTCACCTTACGCCAGCTACGAGCAGTACTTC.